This paragraph reports one TCR beta chain. Antigen specificity is unknown. Blood samples, whole and unsorted for T cells, yielded the isolated total RNA. The CDR3 extends over 15 amino acids. Per the germline V gene, CDR1 is SEHNR and CDR2 is FQNEAQ (reference sequence). TCRdb re-called the 5' RACE reads and shows each CDR3 protein once, DNA omitted. This table lists about 160,000 distinct CDR3 sequences. The data originate from a study of monozygotic twins with inflammatory bowel disease. General study findings and limits: Immunosuppressive treatments differing between patients may have added repertoire variability. Whether twins were concordant or discordant made no difference to repertoire similarity, possibly from limited power.

V and J are TRBV7-9 and TRBJ1-5; the TRBD1 assignment by TCRdb is unverifiable without DNA. The clonotype comes from a human donor with ulcerative colitis or Crohn's disease, or a healthy co-twin of an affected twin (not recorded which). Sequencing was done on a sample of blood. This chain's CDR3 is CASSSTGRVDQPQHF.